The next 18 T cell receptor beta chains were all read from a single sample in a study of blood T cell repertoires in COVID-19. Repertoires were generated with immunoSEQ multiplex PCR, while TCRdb's copy carries only in-frame clones and drops some. The sample consists of under 200,000 clones, just under 85% of them appearing once. The sample was peripheral blood. These receptor sequences come from an elderly woman with COVID-19, enrolled during active disease.

This clone occurred a few times. This chain uses TRBV6-5 with TRBJ1-2; 10 bases agree with TRBD1. The CDR3 has 13 residues. Per the germline V gene, CDR1 is MNHEY and CDR2 is SVGAGI. V was pared by 10 bases and J by 7 bases, with 9 bases of the junction left unmatched. The CDR3 DNA is TGTGCCACCTATCCGGGACAGGGGACTGGCTACACCTTC. Its protein product is CATYPGQGTGYTF.

The chain joins TRBV6-6 to TRBJ1-1; 8 bases line up with TRBD1. The germline V gene has CDR1 MNHNY and CDR2 SVGAGI (reference sequence). The V and J ends lost 6 bases and 2 bases, in that order; junction bases with no gene match: 8. This CDR3 is 15 amino acids long. CDR3 amino acids: CASSRPTGANTEAFF. CDR3 DNA sequence: TGTGCCAGCAGCCGACCGACAGGGGCAAACACTGAAGCTTTCTTT.

This chain connects TRBV5-1 to TRBJ2-3, with a tentative D call TRBD2 (5 bases). The length of the CDR3 is 12 residues. CDR1 SGHRS and CDR2 YFSETQ come from the germline V gene. With 4 bases removed from V and 6 bases from J, the gap between germline ends came to 9 bases. The CDR3 region has the DNA TGCGCCAGCAGCGCGGACTGGGATACGCAGTATTTT. This translates into CASSADWDTQYF.

The V gene is TRBV6-5, the J gene TRBJ1-6; D possibly corresponds to TRBD1 (6 bases). Germline lookup yields CDR1 MNHEY and CDR2 SVGAGI. CDR3 length equals 14 residues. Trimming took 7 bases from V and 7 from J, leaving 14 bases between them. As DNA, the CDR3 is TGTGCCAGCAACCAGGGGCCATCGAATTCACCCCTCCACTTT. It translates to CASNQGPSNSPLHF.

The J gene is TRBJ1-1, the V gene TRBV4-3; no reliable D call. This CDR3 region has 15 residues. The V and J ends lost 0 bases and 1 base respectively, with 9 bases between them. Germline CDR1 is LGHNA and CDR2 is YSLEER. CDR3 sequence: CASSQDVRKNTEAFF. For the CDR3, the DNA is TGCGCCAGCAGCCAAGATGTGAGAAAGAACACTGAAGCTTTCTTT.

This rearrangement joins TRBV11-2 to TRBJ2-2; 11 bases line up with TRBD1. The V gene's germline CDR1 is SGHAT and CDR2 FQNNGV. This CDR3 spans 16 amino acids. The J segment lost 2 bases and the V segment lost 2 bases, leaving 1 base of the junction unmatched. CDR3 coding DNA: TGTGCCAGCAGCTTAAGGACAGGGGGCAACACCGGGGAGCTGTTTTTT. It encodes CASSLRTGGNTGELFF.

This chain links TRBV27 with TRBJ1-2; possible D gene TRBD1, 5 bases. CDR3 size: 13 residues. Germline lookup yields CDR1 MNHEY and CDR2 SMNVEV (reference sequence). V was clipped by 5 bases and J by 4 bases, with 11 bases between them. CDR3 DNA sequence: TGTGCCAGCAGTCCCCGACAGTTCTATGGCTACACCTTC. This translates into CASSPRQFYGYTF.

This chain connects TRBV5-1 to TRBJ1-2; D possibly corresponds to TRBD1 (6 bases). V dropped 0 bases and J dropped 7 bases, with 16 bases sitting between them. Germline V CDR1 and CDR2: SGHRS, YFSETQ. The CDR3 is made up of 15 amino acids. CDR3 nucleotides: TGCGCCAGCAGCTTGGTGGCCAGGGGAACGAGTGGCTACACCTTC. This encodes CASSLVARGTSGYTF.

CDR3 amino acids: CASSVDWRGENIQYF. CDR3 coding DNA: TGTGCCAGCAGTGTAGACTGGCGGGGGGAAAACATTCAGTACTTC. This chain links TRBV27 with TRBJ2-4, with 8 bases that match TRBD2. Germline CDR1 and CDR2: MNHEY and SMNVEV (reference sequence). The V and J ends lost 5 bases and 5 bases, in that order; junction bases with no gene match: 8. This CDR3 is 15 amino acids long.

The chain carries TRBV9 and TRBJ2-3, with TRBD2 matching over 15 bases. The CDR3 is 19 residues long. From germline, CDR1 is SGDLS and CDR2 YYNGEE. Losses at the gene ends were 4 bases for V and 0 bases for J; bases not matched to a gene: 9. CDR3 protein: CASSWTSGRDPASTDTQYF. Here the CDR3 DNA reads TGTGCCAGCAGCTGGACTAGCGGGAGGGACCCCGCTAGCACAGATACGCAGTATTTT.

V and J are TRBV18 and TRBJ2-3; TRBD2 might be the D (6 bases). Trimming removed 1 base from V and 2 bases from J, with 7 bases in between. The V gene's germline CDR1 is KGHSH and CDR2 LQKENI. The CDR3 is 14 amino acids. CDR3 coding DNA: TGTGCCAGCTCACCACTAGCGGCCACAGATACGCAGTATTTT. It encodes CASSPLAATDTQYF.

The V gene is TRBV29-1, the J gene TRBJ1-4; D is unresolved. The CDR3 length is 11 residues. V lost 4 bases and J 8 bases, leaving 8 bases between the germline ends. Germline V gene data show CDR1 as SQVTM and CDR2 as ANQGSEA. CDR3 coding DNA: TGCAGCGTTGGTCGGAGGGAAAAACTGTTTTTT. This encodes CSVGRREKLFF.

V gene TRBV27 combines with J gene TRBJ1-6, with 7 bases fitting TRBD1. The V segment lost 5 bases and the J segment 7 bases; nucleotides outside the gene matches: 8. This CDR3 region has 15 residues. Germline V CDR1 and CDR2: MNHEY, SMNVEV (reference sequence). Here the CDR3 DNA reads TGTGCCAGCAGTCCACCATGGGACAGCAATTCACCCCTCCACTTT. This gives the protein CASSPPWDSNSPLHF.

The CDR3, as DNA: TGTGCCAGCAGCTCGTCCAAACCGGGACTCCCCGGCGAGCAGTACTTC. As protein: CASSSSKPGLPGEQYF. V and J are TRBV4-2 and TRBJ2-7; a possible D gene is TRBD2 (6 bases). The CDR3 has 16 residues. With 5 bases removed from V and 6 bases from J, the gap between germline ends came to 23 bases. Germline V CDR1 and CDR2: LGHNA, YNFKEQ.

The chain has TRBV19 and TRBJ1-4, with no clear D. V was pared by 3 bases and J by 0 bases, with 8 bases between. Looked up from germline, CDR1 is LNHDA and CDR2 is SQIVND (reference sequence). The CDR3 contains 15 residues. In nucleotides, the CDR3 is TGTGCCAGTAGTATCGGCACTACAACTAATGAAAAACTGTTTTTT. Residues: CASSIGTTTNEKLFF.

This chain links TRBV3-1 (or the pseudogene TRBV3-2) with TRBJ2-7; 7 bases map to TRBD1. Per the germline V gene, CDR1 is LGHDT and CDR2 is YNNKEL (reference sequence). There are 12 residues in the CDR3. Trimming cost V 5 bases and J 9 bases; bases outside gene matches: 7. Here the CDR3 reads CASSSGQGVQYF. Written as DNA, the CDR3 is TGTGCCAGCAGCTCCGGGCAGGGGGTGCAGTACTTC.

This chain joins TRBV27 and TRBJ2-4, with D tentatively TRBD2 (5 bases). Germline CDR1 MNHEY, CDR2 SMNVEV (reference sequence). This CDR3 spans 16 amino acids. Trimming took off 6 bases at V and 0 bases at J, with 15 bases between the two ends. CDR3 region: CASSPLAGLAKNIQYF. CDR3 nucleotide sequence: TGTGCCAGCAGCCCTTTGGCGGGCCTAGCCAAAAACATTCAGTACTTC.

This clone turned up a few times. The chain employs TRBV4-2 and TRBJ2-1; 11 nucleotides align to TRBD2. Germline V CDR1 and CDR2: LGHNA, YNFKEQ. The ends lost 0 bases at V and 8 bases at J; junction bases unmatched: 6. The CDR3 runs to 16 residues. The CDR3, as DNA: TGTGCCAGCAGCCAAGATCATAGCGGGGGGGCCGATGAGCAGTTCTTC. This encodes CASSQDHSGGADEQFF.